One and the same sample provided the 11 T cell receptor beta chains below, sequenced in a study of kidney transplant recipient with SARS-CoV-2 infection. Using its own MiXCR run on the reads, TCRdb lists one record per CDR3 protein. In the table there are 200,000 to 300,000 distinct CDR3 sequences, around 28% of which are singletons. The sample consisted of a blood sample, taken at baseline and between days 110 and 120 from a kidney transplant recipient. The receptors derive from a male patient aged 30 to 40 who had COVID-19 and was a kidney transplant recipient. Some T cells may be graft donor cells.

This clonotype has only a few counts. V usage is TRBV3-1 and J usage is TRBJ2-7, with D unclear. The V gene's germline CDR1 is LGHDT and CDR2 YNNKEL (reference sequence). The length of the CDR3 is 14 residues. Trimming shortened V by 4 bases and J by 1 base, and 11 bases separated the two germline ends. The CDR3 loop reads CASSPTAASYEQYF. The CDR3 bases are TGTGCCAGCAGCCCCACCGCGGCATCCTACGAGCAGTACTTC.

The rearrangement joins TRBV6-5 to TRBJ2-2, with 10 bases identical to TRBD1. Germline V CDR1 and CDR2: MNHEY, SVGAGI. V gave up 6 bases and J gave up 6 bases; unmatched junction bases: 19. The CDR3 extends over 19 amino acids. The CDR3 protein is CASRYPRQGAGVGPGELFF. In DNA form, the CDR3 reads TGTGCCAGCAGATACCCACGACAGGGGGCTGGGGTGGGTCCCGGGGAGCTGTTTTTT.

Details on this clonotype: One base away lies a much larger clone, so this may be a sequencing read error. V and J are TRBV16 and TRBJ1-2; no clear D gene. The CDR3 sequence is 17 residues long. V was shortened by 5 bases and J by 4 bases, with 23 bases between the two germline ends. The germline gives CDR1 KGHSY, CDR2 FQNENV. In DNA form, the CDR3 reads TGTGCCAGCAGCGATAATAGGGTCGTTAGAAAGACCTATGGCTACACCTTC. Its protein is CASSDNRVVRKTYGYTF.

J is TRBJ1-2 and V is TRBV4-2; unclear D gene. Trimming cost V 5 bases and J 4 bases, with 23 bases left between them. Germline assignment: CDR1 LGHNA and CDR2 YNFKEQ. The CDR3 has 17 residues. CDR3 sequence: CASSSPHKGRKTYGYTF. The DNA of the CDR3 is TGTGCCAGCAGCAGTCCGCACAAAGGTCGAAAGACCTATGGCTACACCTTC.

The table lists this clonotype with many counts. The genes are TRBV6-2 or TRBV6-3 and TRBJ2-5; 9 nucleotides match TRBD2. V lost 5 bases to trimming and J lost 4 bases; unmatched junction nucleotides: 2. Germline values: CDR1 MNHEY, CDR2 SVGEGT. The CDR3 runs 13 residues. CDR3 bases: TGTGCCAGCAGTGCGGGGGGGAGAGAGACCCAGTACTTC. It yields the protein CASSAGGRETQYF.

As to this clonotype: This may be a read error, as it is one base from a much larger clone. The chain is built from TRBV9 and TRBJ1-1, with D unclear. V lost 4 bases and J lost 6, with 13 bases in between. Germline values: CDR1 SGDLS, CDR2 YYNGEE. CDR3 length: 13 residues. The CDR3 loop reads CASSTEERPEAFF. In nucleotides, the CDR3 is TGTGCCAGCAGCACCGAGGAGAGGCCTGAAGCTTTCTTT.

V gene TRBV30 combines with J gene TRBJ2-3; TRBD2 aligns across 7 bases. The CDR3 runs to 16 residues. J was trimmed by 11 bases and V by 0 bases; bases with no gene match: 17. Germline assignment: CDR1 GTSNPN and CDR2 SVGIG (reference sequence). The CDR3 DNA follows: TGTGCCTGGAGTGTACTAGGCGGGGGATTGGGGGTGGAGCAGTATTTT. Amino acids: CAWSVLGGGLGVEQYF.

This clonotype was recorded a few times. The chain couples TRBV27 to TRBJ1-1; the D is unclear. The germline V gene has CDR1 MNHEY and CDR2 SMNVEV (reference sequence). The V gene lost 3 bases and the J gene lost 1 base, with 9 bases spanning the gap. This CDR3 spans 14 amino acids. CDR3 nucleotide sequence: TGTGCCAGCAGTTTCATGCGACAGAACACTGAAGCTTTCTTT. This sequence encodes CASSFMRQNTEAFF.

This clonotype was recorded at least ten times. V usage is TRBV10-2 and J usage is TRBJ1-2; D is undetermined. The CDR3 runs 17 residues. V lost 5 bases and J 4 bases, leaving 23 bases between the germline ends. Germline-derived CDR1 and CDR2 are WSHSY and SAAADI. The CDR3 DNA reads TGCGCCAGCAGTTGGTATTACACTTCTAGAAAGACCTATGGCTACACCTTC. Its translation is CASSWYYTSRKTYGYTF.

This clonotype was recorded many times. The CDR3 DNA reads TGCGCCAGCAGCTTGGCGGCCGGGGGGTTCGAGAACACTGAAGCTTTCTTT. Protein: CASSLAAGGFENTEAFF. V usage is TRBV5-1 and J usage is TRBJ1-1; D might be TRBD1 (5 bases). Deletions cut 0 bases from V and 1 base from J, with 16 bases between. CDR1 and CDR2 from the germline V gene are SGHRS and YFSETQ. CDR3 size: 17 residues.

V gene TRBV3-1 combines with J gene TRBJ1-2, with D hard to call. There are 17 residues in the CDR3. The germline gives CDR1 LGHDT, CDR2 YNNKEL (reference sequence). V lost 5 bases to trimming and J lost 4 bases, with 23 bases between them. For the CDR3, the DNA is TGTGCCAGCAGCTATCAGCTCACCCTTCGAAAGACCTATGGCTACACCTTC. It is translated as CASSYQLTLRKTYGYTF.